A single sample is the source of the 27 T cell receptor beta chains below, sequenced in a study of T-cell reconstitution after alpha-beta-depleted transplantation in children. During its preparation, the TCRbeta library received unique molecular identifiers. TCRdb ran MiXCR on the PCR reads and lists one entry per CDR3 protein. Of about 340,000 distinct CDR3 sequences listed, 13% are singletons. The sequences come from PBMCs, collected from the stem cell graft. The receptors shown here come from a human donor who donated a stem cell graft to a child with Fanconi anemia.

This clonotype was seen at least ten times. J is TRBJ2-2 and V is TRBV5-6; no reliable D call. Deletions cut 4 bases from V and 0 bases from J, with 10 bases between. The CDR3 covers 15 residues. Looked up from germline, CDR1 is SGHDT and CDR2 is YYEEEE. CDR3 DNA sequence: TGTGCCAGCAGCGGAATAGCCGCGAACACCGGGGAGCTGTTTTTT. It specifies CASSGIAANTGELFF. The variable domain in full, with the rest retrieved from reference TRBV5-6 and TRBJ2-2, is DAGVTQSPTHLIKTRGQQVTLRCSPKSGHDTVSWYQQALGQGPQFIFQYYEEEERQRGNFPDRFSGHQFPNYSSELNVNALLLGDSALYLCASSGIAANTGELFFGEGSRLTVL.

This clonotype was seen ten or more times. CDR3 sequence (DNA): TGTGCCAGCAGCCTACCCGCGGGGAAGACCTCAGACGAGCAGTTCTTC. It encodes CASSLPAGKTSDEQFF. The chain links TRBV5-6 to TRBJ2-1; TRBD2 is a possible D gene (6 bases). The V gene lost 4 bases and the J gene lost 10 bases, with 24 bases spanning the gap. The CDR3 length is 16 residues. Looked up from germline, CDR1 is SGHDT and CDR2 is YYEEEE.

Many counts were recorded for this clonotype. CDR3 DNA: TGCGCCAGCAGCCCCAGGCGGGGTCCGGGGGAGCTGTTTTTT. Protein product: CASSPRRGPGELFF. The chain couples TRBV5-1 to TRBJ2-2, with a tentative D call TRBD2 (6 bases). This CDR3 is 14 amino acids long. Between the trimmed V and J ends, which lost 4 bases and 8 bases, there was a span of 15 bases. Germline assignment: CDR1 SGHRS and CDR2 YFSETQ.

This clonotype has a count of ten or more. V usage is TRBV29-1 and J usage is TRBJ1-4, with D possibly being TRBD1 (5 bases). This CDR3 spans 12 amino acids. Germline loops: CDR1 SQVTM, CDR2 ANQGSEA. Between the trimmed V and J ends, which lost 4 bases and 8 bases, there was a span of 11 bases. Here the CDR3 reads CSVGWGVEKLFF. For the CDR3, the DNA is TGCAGCGTTGGATGGGGCGTGGAAAAACTGTTTTTT.

A few counts support this clonotype. The gene calls are TRBV9 and TRBJ2-2, with no clear D. Trimming shortened V by 0 bases and J by 5 bases, and 8 bases separated the two germline ends. Germline values: CDR1 SGDLS, CDR2 YYNGEE. The CDR3 has 14 amino acids. The CDR3 nucleotides read TGTGCCAGCAGCGTAGGTGTGGGGACCGGGGAGCTGTTTTTT. Amino acids: CASSVGVGTGELFF.

This clonotype was counted between two and nine times. The chain employs TRBV4-2 and TRBJ2-1; TRBD1 agrees at 7 bases. After removal of 3 bases from V and 3 bases from J, the junction contained 5 bases not matched to a gene. Looked up from germline, CDR1 is LGHNA and CDR2 is YNFKEQ. This CDR3 region has 15 residues. For the CDR3, the DNA is TGTGCCAGCAGCCAGGACCGGACAGGCTACAATGAGCAGTTCTTC. Translation: CASSQDRTGYNEQFF.

This clonotype was picked up a small number of times. The CDR3 bases are TGCAGTGCCTACAGGAAGATTGCCATTGGCTACACCTTC. It yields the protein CSAYRKIAIGYTF. The chain couples TRBV20-1 to TRBJ1-2; the D gene is possibly TRBD1 (5 bases). The CDR3 runs 13 residues. V gave up 6 bases and J gave up 7 bases, with 18 bases separating them. The germline gives CDR1 DFQATT, CDR2 SNEGSKA (reference sequence).

In its sample, this clonotype was seen many times. The junction does not match germline at one end; this may be a read error. In DNA, the CDR3 is TGCAGTGCAAGAGACAGGGTTTTCGGCTACACCTTC. It is translated as CSARDRVFGYTF. The chain recombines TRBV20-1 with TRBJ1-2; 7 bases match TRBD1. Germline V lookup: CDR1 DFQATT, CDR2 SNEGSKA (reference sequence). The CDR3 loop spans 12 amino acids.

This rearrangement joins TRBV6-2 or TRBV6-3 to TRBJ1-1; unclear D gene. CDR1 MNHEY and CDR2 SVGEGT come from the germline V gene. Trimming pared 2 bases from V and 7 bases from J, leaving 8 bases between. This CDR3 comprises 12 residues. This CDR3 reads CASSYGNLEAFF. CDR3 in DNA: TGTGCCAGCAGTTACGGGAACCTTGAAGCTTTCTTT.

This clonotype was detected many times. The chain joins TRBV20-1 to TRBJ1-2, with D tentatively TRBD1 (6 bases). V was trimmed by 2 bases and J by 6 bases, leaving 13 bases between them. Germline CDR1 is DFQATT and CDR2 is SNEGSKA (reference sequence). This CDR3 is built from 13 residues. The CDR3 protein is CSARPGGADGYTF. The CDR3 DNA reads as TGCAGTGCTAGACCGGGGGGGGCTGATGGCTACACCTTC.

This clonotype has a count of ten or more. The rearrangement links TRBV18 to TRBJ2-7, with D possibly being TRBD1 or TRBD2 (6 bases each). CDR1 is KGHSH, CDR2 LQKENI, per germline. V gave up 6 bases and J gave up 3 bases, with 9 bases separating them. The CDR3 spans 12 residues. DNA of the CDR3: TGTGCCAGCTCGCGGGACAACTACGAGCAGTACGTC. Translated: CASSRDNYEQYV.

This clonotype was seen repeatedly, ten times or more. The rearrangement uses TRBV10-3 and TRBJ2-5; 8 bases match TRBD1. V shed 3 bases and J 4 bases; nucleotides not matched to a gene: 4. The CDR3 contains 14 residues. CDR1 and CDR2 (germline): ENHRY, SYGVKD. The CDR3 bases are TGTGCCATCAGTGAACCCAGGGGGCCAGAGACCCAGTACTTC. Protein: CAISEPRGPETQYF.

The table lists this clonotype with many counts. The chain carries TRBV4-2 and TRBJ2-1; 7 bases agree with TRBD2. Germline trimming cut 4 bases from V and 3 bases from J; bases unmatched to any gene: 9. The CDR3 runs to 16 residues. Germline CDR1 and CDR2: LGHNA and YNFKEQ. CDR3 bases: TGTGCCAGCAGCCTCCAAGCGGGGTCGATCTACAATGAGCAGTTCTTC. Translated, it gives CASSLQAGSIYNEQFF.

The table lists this clonotype with a few counts. This chain uses TRBV4-2 with TRBJ1-2, with 8 bases matching TRBD1. CDR1 is LGHNA, CDR2 YNFKEQ, per germline. The CDR3 contains 16 residues. J lost 2 bases, V lost 4 bases, and 9 bases had no gene match. The CDR3 coding sequence is TGTGCCAGCAGCCTTACTTCGGGACAGGAGAACTATGGCTACACCTTC. Its protein product is CASSLTSGQENYGYTF.

This clonotype was observed a few times. The rearrangement joins TRBV5-1 to TRBJ2-5, with TRBD1 identical over 9 bases. The germline CDR1 and CDR2 sequences are SGHRS and YFSETQ. V dropped 5 bases and J dropped 5; count of bases not matched to a gene: 10. The CDR3 is made up of 15 amino acids. The CDR3 loop is CASRGTGSSGETQYF. CDR3 coding DNA: TGCGCCAGCAGGGGGACAGGGAGTTCGGGGGAGACCCAGTACTTC.

In this sample, this clonotype turned up many times. The chain combines TRBV15 with TRBJ1-1, with a possible D match to TRBD1 (6 bases). The CDR3 is made up of 15 amino acids. The germline CDR1 and CDR2 sequences are LNHNV and YYDKDF (reference sequence). The V end was cut by 3 bases, the J end by 1 base, with 12 bases between. CDR3 in DNA: TGTGCCACCAGCAGCTCCGGGACACCGAACACTGAAGCTTTCTTT. Translated, it gives CATSSSGTPNTEAFF.

Only a few counts were recorded for this clonotype. V gene TRBV20-1 combines with J gene TRBJ2-5, with 9 positions matching TRBD2. CDR1 is DFQATT and CDR2 is SNEGSKA in the germline V gene (reference sequence). Germline trimming cut 2 bases from V and 4 bases from J; bases unmatched to any gene: 5. This CDR3 spans 14 amino acids. For the CDR3, the DNA is TGCAGTGCTAGACTAGCGGGGAGCGGAGAGACCCAGTACTTC. It codes for CSARLAGSGETQYF.

This clonotype was detected many times. This chain uses TRBV20-1 with TRBJ2-2; D is unclear. The CDR3 is 13 amino acids. Looked up from germline, CDR1 is DFQATT and CDR2 is SNEGSKA (reference sequence). The V end was cut by 4 bases, the J end by 4 bases, with 10 bases between. The CDR3 loop is CSAIFRITGELFF. DNA of the CDR3: TGCAGTGCTATATTCCGGATCACCGGGGAGCTGTTTTTT.

This clonotype was observed many times. The rearrangement joins TRBV20-1 to TRBJ2-3; D is undetermined. Trimming pared 0 bases from V and 0 bases from J, leaving 4 bases between. CDR3 length: 13 residues. Looked up from germline, CDR1 is DFQATT and CDR2 is SNEGSKA (reference sequence). DNA of the CDR3: TGCAGTGCTAGAGAAGACAGCACAGATACGCAGTATTTT. Its translation: CSAREDSTDTQYF.

This chain links TRBV19 with TRBJ2-3; 8 bases map to TRBD1. The CDR3 is made up of 14 amino acids. The V and J ends lost 10 bases and 4 bases, in that order; junction bases with no gene match: 10. From germline, CDR1 is LNHDA and CDR2 SQIVND (reference sequence). CDR3 sequence: CATAGRGQADTQYF. As DNA, the CDR3 is TGTGCCACCGCAGGCAGGGGGCAAGCAGATACGCAGTATTTT.

There are many counts of this clonotype. The chain is built from TRBV28 and TRBJ1-2, with 9 bases aligning to TRBD1. Looked up from germline, CDR1 is MDHEN and CDR2 is SYDVKM. With V trimmed by 6 bases and J by 4 bases, 6 bases remained unmatched. The CDR3 consists of 14 residues. CDR3 nucleotide sequence: TGTGCCAGCAGCCGTGGACAGGGGCTCTATGGCTACACCTTC. This encodes CASSRGQGLYGYTF.

This sequence joins TRBV6-2 or TRBV6-3 and TRBJ2-1, with 10 bases identical to TRBD2. The V segment lost 4 bases and the J segment 6 bases; nucleotides outside the gene matches: 9. The germline CDR1 and CDR2 sequences are MNHEY and SVGEGT. This CDR3 has 16 amino acids. The CDR3: CASSSLPSGGGNEQFF. CDR3 sequence (DNA): TGTGCCAGCAGTTCCCTCCCCAGCGGGGGGGGCAATGAGCAGTTCTTC.

This clonotype has a count of ten or more. V and J are TRBV29-1 and TRBJ2-1; 7 bases map to TRBD1. The V segment lost 6 bases and the J segment 4 bases; nucleotides outside the gene matches: 9. The CDR3 sequence is 14 residues long. Germline V CDR1 and CDR2: SQVTM, ANQGSEA. The CDR3 region has the DNA TGCAGCGTCGACGGACAGGAGACATACAATGAGCAGTTCTTC. Amino acid sequence: CSVDGQETYNEQFF.

The J gene is TRBJ2-3, the V gene TRBV20-1; 10 bases align to TRBD1. Unmatched junction bases numbered 12, after V lost 0 bases and J lost 3 bases. The CDR3 is 18 residues long. Germline V gene lookup returns CDR1 DFQATT and CDR2 SNEGSKA (reference sequence). Written as DNA, the CDR3 is TGCAGTGCTAGAGACCCTACTCAGACAGGGGGCATTACAGATACGCAGTATTTT. This sequence encodes CSARDPTQTGGITDTQYF.

The genes are TRBV30 and TRBJ2-1; D call uncertain. This CDR3 contains 15 residues. V was pared by 4 bases and J by 1 base, with 14 bases between. Germline V gene sequence: CDR1 GTSNPN, CDR2 SVGIG (reference sequence). CDR3 protein: CAWNWASSSYNEQFF. CDR3 nucleotides: TGTGCCTGGAACTGGGCCTCGTCGTCCTACAATGAGCAGTTCTTC.

This clonotype was detected ten times or more. The chain carries TRBV6-2 or TRBV6-3 and TRBJ1-5; no clear D. This CDR3 has 14 residues. The germline CDR1 and CDR2 sequences are MNHEY and SVGEGT. V lost 2 bases and J 5 bases, leaving 10 bases between the germline ends. This chain's CDR3 is CASSYGLFHQPQHF. The CDR3 DNA reads TGTGCCAGCAGTTACGGTCTTTTCCATCAGCCCCAGCATTTT.

This clonotype was observed a handful of times. This rearrangement joins TRBV3-1 to TRBJ2-3, with 12 bases that match TRBD2. This CDR3 is built from 17 residues. Germline lookup yields CDR1 LGHDT and CDR2 YNNKEL (reference sequence). J lost 0 bases, V lost 4 bases, and 5 bases had no gene match. The DNA for the CDR3 is TGTGCCAGCAGCCGCGGACTAGCGGGGCCTAGCACAGATACGCAGTATTTT. It encodes CASSRGLAGPSTDTQYF.